The clone carrying this TCR beta chain was detected many times. The source of the sample is a study of early T cells in non-severe SARS-CoV-2 infection. Overall study: The input, bulk RNA from unsorted whole blood, was sequenced, and chains were unpaired.

Each CDR3 protein gets one entry after TCRdb re-called the 5' RACE reads with MiXCR. Here the sample spans approximately 35,000 distinct CDR3 sequences, approximately 6% being singletons. The TCR originated in an adult who was a healthcare worker with PCR-confirmed SARS-CoV-2 infection or an uninfected control (not recorded which). Sequences were obtained from whole blood.

As DNA, the CDR3 is TGTGCCAGCGGCGCTCCTAGAGTCGGGGAGCTGTTTTTT. Translated: CASGAPRVGELFF. The chain combines TRBV28 with TRBJ2-2; D call uncertain. This CDR3 comprises 13 residues. V lost 8 bases to trimming and J lost 7 bases, with 14 bases between them. CDR1 is MDHEN and CDR2 is SYDVKM in the germline V gene.